The sequence of this T cell receptor (beta chain) was determined in a study of identical twins. Study conclusions and caveats: Models underestimated how often monozygotic twins shared out-of-frame TCR alpha.

The CDR3 runs 18 residues. Germline CDR1 and CDR2: SGHVS and FNYEAQ. V was shortened by 3 bases and J by 4 bases, with 24 bases between the two germline ends. Points on this clonotype: Antigen unknown.

Carrying unique molecular identifiers, the cDNA also gained a universal primer site through template switching. TCRdb itself ran the 5' RACE reads through MiXCR, one entry per CDR3 protein. The table records roughly 710,000 distinct CDR3 sequences, approximately 6.1% of them present only once. The chain recombines TRBV7-6 with TRBJ2-5, with D perhaps TRBD1 or TRBD2 (6 bases each). Input material: naive T cells sorted from blood. The receptor's source is a man in his late teens or twenties in good health. The CDR3 region has the DNA TGTGCCAGCAGCTTTATCGGGGTAGGGGGGCCCGTTGGAGAGACCCAGTACTTC. It translates to CASSFIGVGGPVGETQYF.